A selection of T cell receptor beta chains follows, all from one sample in a study of blood T cell repertoires in COVID-19. Some clones are missing from TCRdb's copy, which holds only in-frame ones; the method was immunoSEQ multiplex PCR. Among 100,000 to 150,000 clones listed, around 87% were seen once. Sequencing used peripheral blood. Receptor source: a woman between 55 and 75 years old with acute or convalescent COVID-19. The CDR3 runs from the conserved cysteine through the conserved F or W. A D gene is named only where the DNA matches it firmly. Clone size appears in some rows only: once, few, many, or a class for an expanded clone.

cdr3_aa | cdr3_nt | d_call | j_call | clone_size | v_call
CASSYWDRVRNQPQHF | TGTGCCAGCAGCTACTGGGACAGGGTACGCAATCAGCCCCAGCATTTT | TRBD1 | TRBJ1-5 | - | TRBV6-5
CASSSTGTSGSNEQFF | TGTGCCAGCAGTTCAACCGGGACTAGCGGGAGCAATGAGCAGTTCTTC | TRBD2 | TRBJ2-1 | - | TRBV7-6
CASSWGWGQGEETQYF | TGTGCCAGCAGCTGGGGATGGGGACAGGGGGAAGAGACCCAGTACTTC | TRBD1 | TRBJ2-5 | once | TRBV5-8
CASSLGMREKLFF | TGTGCCAGCAGCTTAGGGATGAGGGAAAAACTGTTTTTT | - | TRBJ1-4 | - | TRBV7-9
CATGGTGGLNEQFF | TGTGCCACCGGGGGGACAGGGGGCTTGAATGAGCAGTTCTTC | TRBD1 | TRBJ2-1 | - | TRBV24-1
CASSLSGLAGARTDTQYF | TGTGCCAGTAGTCTCTCGGGACTAGCGGGAGCAAGGACAGATACGCAGTATTTT | TRBD2 | TRBJ2-3 | few | TRBV19
CASSPDISGNTIYF | TGTGCCAGCAGTCCGGACATCTCTGGAAACACCATATATTTT | - | TRBJ1-3 | - | TRBV6-6
CASGLEGSTEAFF | TGTGCTAGTGGTTTGGAGGGGTCGACTGAAGCTTTCTTT | - | TRBJ1-1 | - | TRBV12-5
CATSNLAGELFF | TGTGCCACCAGCAACCTAGCCGGGGAGCTGTTTTTT | - | TRBJ2-2 | - | TRBV15
CASSFLVGANVLTF | TGTGCCAGCAGTTTTTTAGTGGGGGCCAACGTCCTGACTTTC | - | TRBJ2-6 | - | TRBV27
CASSSLQGASETQYF | TGTGCCAGCAGTTCCTTACAGGGGGCGTCAGAGACCCAGTACTTC | TRBD1 | TRBJ2-5 | once | TRBV28
CAWGSEGWTEAFF | TGTGCCTGGGGGTCTGAGGGTTGGACTGAAGCTTTCTTT | - | TRBJ1-1 | - | TRBV30
CASREGQRSEPQHF | TGCGCCAGCAGGGAGGGACAGAGGAGTGAGCCCCAGCATTTT | TRBD1 | TRBJ1-5 | - | TRBV5-1